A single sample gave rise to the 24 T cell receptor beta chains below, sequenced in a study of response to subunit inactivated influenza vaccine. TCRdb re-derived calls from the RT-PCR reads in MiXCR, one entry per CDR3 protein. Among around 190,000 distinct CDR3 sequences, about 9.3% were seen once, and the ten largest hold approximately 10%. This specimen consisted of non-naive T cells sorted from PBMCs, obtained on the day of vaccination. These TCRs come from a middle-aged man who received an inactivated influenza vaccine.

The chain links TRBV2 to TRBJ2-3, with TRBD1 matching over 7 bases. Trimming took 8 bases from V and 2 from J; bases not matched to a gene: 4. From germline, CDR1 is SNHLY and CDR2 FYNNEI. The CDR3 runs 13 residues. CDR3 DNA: TGTGCCAGCGGGACAGAATTCACAGATACGCAGTATTTT. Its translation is CASGTEFTDTQYF.

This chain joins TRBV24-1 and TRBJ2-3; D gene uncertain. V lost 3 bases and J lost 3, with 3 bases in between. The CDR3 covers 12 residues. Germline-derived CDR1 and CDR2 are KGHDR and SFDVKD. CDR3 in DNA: TGTGCCACCAGTGATACTACAGATACGCAGTATTTT. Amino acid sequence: CATSDTTDTQYF.

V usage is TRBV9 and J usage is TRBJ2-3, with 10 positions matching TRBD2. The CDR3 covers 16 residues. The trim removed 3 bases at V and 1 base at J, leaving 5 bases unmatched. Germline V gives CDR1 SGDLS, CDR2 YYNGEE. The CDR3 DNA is TGTGCCAGCAGCGCGAGCGGGAGGGGGGGCACAGATACGCAGTATTTT. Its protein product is CASSASGRGGTDTQYF.

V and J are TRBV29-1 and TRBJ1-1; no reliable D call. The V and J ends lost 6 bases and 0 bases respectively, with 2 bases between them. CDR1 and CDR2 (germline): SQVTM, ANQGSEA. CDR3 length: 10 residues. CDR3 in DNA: TGCAGCGTGCTGAACACTGAAGCTTTCTTT. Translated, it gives CSVLNTEAFF. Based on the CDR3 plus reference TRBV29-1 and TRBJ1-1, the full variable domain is SAVISQKPSRDICQRGTSLTIQCQVDSQVTMMFWYRQQPGQSLTLIATANQGSEATYESGFVIDKFPISRPNLTFSTLTVSNMSPEDSSIYLCSVLNTEAFFGQGTRLTVV.

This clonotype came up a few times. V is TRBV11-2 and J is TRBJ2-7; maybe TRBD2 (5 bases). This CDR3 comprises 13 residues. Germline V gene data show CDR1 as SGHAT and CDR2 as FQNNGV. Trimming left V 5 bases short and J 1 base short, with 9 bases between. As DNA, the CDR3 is TGTGCCAGCAGCGGGAGAAGATCCTACGAGCAGTACTTC. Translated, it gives CASSGRRSYEQYF. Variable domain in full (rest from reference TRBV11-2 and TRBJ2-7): EAGVAQSPRYKIIEKRQSVAFWCNPISGHATLYWYQQILGQGPKLLIQFQNNGVVDDSQLPKDRFSAERLKGVDSTLKIQPAKLEDSAVYLCASSGRRSYEQYFGPGTRLTVT.

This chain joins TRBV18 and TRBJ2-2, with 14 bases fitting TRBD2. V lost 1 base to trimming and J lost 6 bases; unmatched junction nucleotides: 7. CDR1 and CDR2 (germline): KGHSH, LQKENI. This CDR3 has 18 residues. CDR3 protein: CASSPLGLAGGVAGELFF. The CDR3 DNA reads TGTGCCAGCTCACCACTAGGACTAGCGGGAGGAGTAGCCGGGGAGCTGTTTTTT.

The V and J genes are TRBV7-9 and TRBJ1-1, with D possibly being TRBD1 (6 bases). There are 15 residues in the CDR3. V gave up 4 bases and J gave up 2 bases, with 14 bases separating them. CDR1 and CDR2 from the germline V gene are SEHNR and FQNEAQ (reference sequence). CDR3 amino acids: CASSYEQGYNTEAFF. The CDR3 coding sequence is TGTGCCAGCAGCTACGAACAGGGTTATAACACTGAAGCTTTCTTT.

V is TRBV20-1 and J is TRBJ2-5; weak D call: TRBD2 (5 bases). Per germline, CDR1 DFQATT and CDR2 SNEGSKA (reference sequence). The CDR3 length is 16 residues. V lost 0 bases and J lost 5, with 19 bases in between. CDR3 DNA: TGCAGTGCTAGAGAGGGAGCGGAACCCCGTTTGGAGACCCAGTACTTC. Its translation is CSAREGAEPRLETQYF.

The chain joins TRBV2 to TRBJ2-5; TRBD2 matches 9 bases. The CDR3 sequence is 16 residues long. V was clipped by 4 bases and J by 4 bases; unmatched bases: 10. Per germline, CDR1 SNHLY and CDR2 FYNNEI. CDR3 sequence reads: CASSVRAGGLGETQYF. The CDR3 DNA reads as TGTGCCAGCAGTGTACGGGCGGGAGGGCTTGGAGAGACCCAGTACTTC.

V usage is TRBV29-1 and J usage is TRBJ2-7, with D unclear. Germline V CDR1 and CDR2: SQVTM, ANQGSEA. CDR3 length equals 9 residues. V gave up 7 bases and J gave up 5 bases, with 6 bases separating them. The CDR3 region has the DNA TGCAGCGCACTTGACGAGCAGTACTTC. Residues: CSALDEQYF.

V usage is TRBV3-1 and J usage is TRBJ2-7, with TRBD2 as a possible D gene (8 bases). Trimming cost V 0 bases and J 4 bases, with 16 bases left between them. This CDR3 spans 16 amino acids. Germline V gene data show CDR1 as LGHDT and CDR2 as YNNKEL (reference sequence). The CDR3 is CASSQDGGDRTYEQYF. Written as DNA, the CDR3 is TGTGCCAGCAGCCAAGACGGGGGGGACAGAACATACGAGCAGTACTTC.

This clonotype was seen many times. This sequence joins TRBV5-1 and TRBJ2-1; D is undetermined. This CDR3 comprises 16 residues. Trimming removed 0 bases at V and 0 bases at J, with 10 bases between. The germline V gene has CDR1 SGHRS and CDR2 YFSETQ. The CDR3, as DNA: TGCGCCAGCAGCTTGGAGGCTGCCAGCTCCTACAATGAGCAGTTCTTC. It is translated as CASSLEAASSYNEQFF.

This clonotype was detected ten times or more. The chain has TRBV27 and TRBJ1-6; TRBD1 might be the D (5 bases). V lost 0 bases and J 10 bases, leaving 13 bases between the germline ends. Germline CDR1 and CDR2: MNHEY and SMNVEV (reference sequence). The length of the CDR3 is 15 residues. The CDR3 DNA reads TGTGCCAGCAGTTTATCGGAGGGGCTGGGGTCACCCCTCCACTTT. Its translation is CASSLSEGLGSPLHF.

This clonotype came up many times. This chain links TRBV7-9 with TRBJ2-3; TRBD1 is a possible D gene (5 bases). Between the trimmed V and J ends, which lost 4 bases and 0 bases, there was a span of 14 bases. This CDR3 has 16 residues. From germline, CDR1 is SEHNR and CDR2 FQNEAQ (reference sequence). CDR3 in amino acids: CASSSGFTGSTDTQYF. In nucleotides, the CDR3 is TGTGCCAGCAGCTCAGGGTTCACAGGCAGCACAGATACGCAGTATTTT.

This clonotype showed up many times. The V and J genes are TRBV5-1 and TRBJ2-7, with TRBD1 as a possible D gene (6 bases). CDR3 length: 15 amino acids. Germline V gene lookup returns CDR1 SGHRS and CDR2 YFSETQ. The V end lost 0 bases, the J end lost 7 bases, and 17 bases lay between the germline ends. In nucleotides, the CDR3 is TGCGCCAGCAGCTTGGTTTCGACAGGTCCCGGGGAGCAGTACTTC. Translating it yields CASSLVSTGPGEQYF.

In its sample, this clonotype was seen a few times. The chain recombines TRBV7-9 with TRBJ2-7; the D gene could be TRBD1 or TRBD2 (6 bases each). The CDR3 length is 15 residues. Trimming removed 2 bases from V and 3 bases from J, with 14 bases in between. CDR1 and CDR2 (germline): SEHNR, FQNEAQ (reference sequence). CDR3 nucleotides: TGTGCCAGCAGCTTAATGGGAGGAGGGGGCTACGAGCAGTACTTC. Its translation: CASSLMGGGGYEQYF.

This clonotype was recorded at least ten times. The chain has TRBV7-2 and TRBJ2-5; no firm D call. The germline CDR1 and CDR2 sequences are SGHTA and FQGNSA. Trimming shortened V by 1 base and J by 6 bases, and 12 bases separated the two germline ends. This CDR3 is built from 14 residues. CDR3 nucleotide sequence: TGTGCCAGCAGCTTAGAGGCTAGTTCGCAGACCCAGTACTTC. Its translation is CASSLEASSQTQYF.

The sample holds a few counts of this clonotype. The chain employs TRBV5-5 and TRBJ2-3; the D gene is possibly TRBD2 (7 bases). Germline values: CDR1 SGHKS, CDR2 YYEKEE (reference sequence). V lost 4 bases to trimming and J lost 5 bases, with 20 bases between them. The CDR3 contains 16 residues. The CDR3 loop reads CASSVNFGGAKDTQYF. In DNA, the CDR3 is TGTGCCAGCAGCGTTAACTTTGGGGGGGCGAAAGATACGCAGTATTTT.

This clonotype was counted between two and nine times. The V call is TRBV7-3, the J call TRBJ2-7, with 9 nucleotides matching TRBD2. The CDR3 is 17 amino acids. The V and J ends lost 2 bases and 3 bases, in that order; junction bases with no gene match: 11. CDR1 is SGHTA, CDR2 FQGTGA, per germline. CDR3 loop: CASSLFFNCGRVYEQYF. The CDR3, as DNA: TGTGCCAGCAGCTTATTCTTTAACTGCGGGAGGGTCTACGAGCAGTACTTC.

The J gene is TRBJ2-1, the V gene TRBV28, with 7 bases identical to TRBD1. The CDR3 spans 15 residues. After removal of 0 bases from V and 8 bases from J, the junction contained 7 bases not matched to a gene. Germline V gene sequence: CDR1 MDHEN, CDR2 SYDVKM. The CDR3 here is CASSLWDRRMDEQFF. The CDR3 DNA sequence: TGTGCCAGCAGTTTATGGGACAGGCGAATGGATGAGCAGTTCTTC.

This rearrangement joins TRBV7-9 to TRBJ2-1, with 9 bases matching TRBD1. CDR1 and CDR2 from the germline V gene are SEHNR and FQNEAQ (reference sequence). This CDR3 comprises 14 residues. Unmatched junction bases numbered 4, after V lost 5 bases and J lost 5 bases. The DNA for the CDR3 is TGTGCCAGCAGCCGCGGGGACAGGGACAATGAGCAGTTCTTC. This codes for CASSRGDRDNEQFF. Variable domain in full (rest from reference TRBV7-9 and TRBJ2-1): DTGVSQNPRHKITKRGQNVTFRCDPISEHNRLYWYRQTLGQGPEFLTYFQNEAQLEKSRLLSDRFSAERPKGSFSTLEIQRTEQGDSAMYLCASSRGDRDNEQFFGPGTRLTVL.

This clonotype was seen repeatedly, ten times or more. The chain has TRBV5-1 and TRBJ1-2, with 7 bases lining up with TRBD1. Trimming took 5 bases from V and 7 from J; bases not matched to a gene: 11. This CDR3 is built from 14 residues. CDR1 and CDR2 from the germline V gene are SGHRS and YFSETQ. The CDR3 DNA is TGCGCCAGCAGGACAGCCGGGACAGTTACTGGCTACACCTTC. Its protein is CASRTAGTVTGYTF.

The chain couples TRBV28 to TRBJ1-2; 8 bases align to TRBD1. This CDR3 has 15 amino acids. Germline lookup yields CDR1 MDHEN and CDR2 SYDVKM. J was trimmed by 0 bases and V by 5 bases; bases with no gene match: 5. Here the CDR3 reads CASSQRTGTNYGYTF. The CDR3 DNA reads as TGTGCCAGCAGTCAGCGGACAGGGACTAACTATGGCTACACCTTC.

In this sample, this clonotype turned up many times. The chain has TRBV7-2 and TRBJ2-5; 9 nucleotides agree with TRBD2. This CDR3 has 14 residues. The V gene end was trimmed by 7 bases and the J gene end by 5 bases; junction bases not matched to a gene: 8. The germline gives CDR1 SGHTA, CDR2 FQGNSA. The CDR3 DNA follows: TGTGCCAGCACCCGCCTAGCGGGACGGGAGACCCAGTACTTC. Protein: CASTRLAGRETQYF.